Described below is a single T cell receptor (beta chain) sequence and its context. Its antigen is unknown. This specimen comes from a study of T cells in localized non-small cell lung cancer. Assay used: immunoSEQ multiplex PCR; TCRdb lists only in-frame clones, some missing. There are approximately 31,000 clones in the sample; roughly 87% occur only once, and around 17% lies in the top ten. Broader study findings: In uninvolved adjacent lung, T cell clonality reached its highest value, exceeding tumor.

CDR1 ENHRY and CDR2 SYGVKD come from the germline V gene. V lost 8 bases, J lost 0 bases, and 13 bases lay in between. CDR3 length equals 15 residues. The source was peripheral blood mononuclear cells, collected before any cancer treatment. The sequence was collected from a man between 40 and 69 years old with stage III lung adenocarcinoma. The gene calls are TRBV10-3 and TRBJ2-2; TRBD2 might be the D (5 bases). The CDR3 DNA reads TGTGCCATCGGAAGGGCCGGGGCGAACACCGGGGAGCTGTTTTTT. Amino acids: CAIGRAGANTGELFF.